A selection of T cell receptor beta chains follows, all from one sample in a study of T cells in Graves' hyperthyroidism and ophthalmopathy. MiXCR was run by TCRdb on the multiplex PCR reads, yielding one entry per CDR3 protein. This sample has some 570,000 distinct CDR3 sequences, with 14% found just once. Material for sequencing was blood. These receptors were collected from a woman aged 18-29 years with Graves' ophthalmopathy. The CDR3 runs from the conserved cysteine through the conserved F or W. D genes are given only for firm matches. Not all rows give a size; the values are once, few, many and, for expanded clones, a class.

many	TRBJ2-5	TRBV11-2	TRBD2	TGTGCCAGCGGAGACCGACACGGCGGACTAGCGGGTTTGGAGACCCAGTACTTC	CASGDRHGGLAGLETQYF
NA	TRBJ2-2	TRBV4-2	NA	TGTGCCAGCAGCCAAGTTTTCAGGGTCAAAACGGGCGGGGAGCTGTTTTTT	CASSQVFRVKTGGELFF
few	TRBJ2-2	TRBV6-5	NA	TGTGCCAGCAGTTACTCGAGGCTAACCGGGGAGCTGTTTTTT	CASSYSRLTGELFF
many	TRBJ2-1	TRBV12-3/TRBV12-4	NA	TGTGCCAGCAGTTTATATGGGGTAGACCCCGGGAATGAGCAGTTCTTC	CASSLYGVDPGNEQFF
NA	TRBJ1-2	TRBV4-1	NA	TGCGCCAGCAGCCAAGAAAGTGGGAGAACGTATGGCTACACCTTC	CASSQESGRTYGYTF
once	TRBJ1-1	TRBV4-2	NA	TGTGCCAGCAGCCAAGAGGCAGGCGTAATGAACACTGAAGCTTTCTTT	CASSQEAGVMNTEAFF
many	TRBJ2-1	TRBV11-2	NA	TGTGCCAGCAGCTTACCCGTGAGCGGGAATGAGCAGTTCTTC	CASSLPVSGNEQFF
few	TRBJ1-5	TRBV20-1	NA	TGCAGTGCAAGCAGGGAGTTGAGCAATCAGCCCCAGCATTTT	CSASRELSNQPQHF
few	TRBJ2-2	TRBV20-1	NA	TGCAGTGCCCTGCCCCTCGGGACTCGTGGGACCGGGGAGCTGTTTTTT	CSALPLGTRGTGELFF
few	TRBJ2-6	TRBV10-3	NA	TGTGCCATCAGTGAGTCAGGGCAGTACTCTGGGGCCAACGTCCTGACTTTC	CAISESGQYSGANVLTF
few	TRBJ2-5	TRBV19	NA	TGTGCCGCAGCCACCGGGGGAGAAGAGACCCAGTACTTC	CAAATGGEETQYF
many	TRBJ1-1	TRBV20-1	TRBD1	TGCAGTGCAAGACGGACAGGGGGGACCTCTGAAGCTTTCTTT	CSARRTGGTSEAFF
many	TRBJ2-7	TRBV6-1	NA	TGTGCCAGCAGTCTACGACAGGCGGCCTACTACGAGCAGTACTTC	CASSLRQAAYYEQYF
many	TRBJ2-7	TRBV28	NA	TGTGCCAGCACCATGAGCTCCTACGAGCAGTACTTC	CASTMSSYEQYF
few	TRBJ1-5	TRBV6-1	NA	TGTGCCAGCAGTTCCCTCTCCAGAGGGAATAGCAATCAGCCCCAGCATTTT	CASSSLSRGNSNQPQHF
many	TRBJ2-3	TRBV20-1	NA	TGCAGTGCTTCGCCCAGGGTTCCGCAGGGCACAGATACGCAGTATTTT	CSASPRVPQGTDTQYF
NA	TRBJ2-1	TRBV5-5	TRBD2	TGTGCCAGCGGAAATCTAGCGGGAGATTTGAATGAGCAGTTCTTC	CASGNLAGDLNEQFF
many	TRBJ1-3	TRBV24-1	NA	TGTGCCACCCGCGGCGGAGGGGATAGAAACACCATATATTTT	CATRGGGDRNTIYF
NA	TRBJ2-7	TRBV6-2/TRBV6-3	NA	TGTGCCAGCAAGGAGGGTTGGGACTACGAGCAGTACTTC	CASKEGWDYEQYF
many	TRBJ1-1	TRBV11-1	NA	TGTGCCAGCAGCTTAGCGAACGGATTGAACACTGAAGCTTTCTTT	CASSLANGLNTEAFF
many	TRBJ2-3	TRBV7-8	TRBD2	TGTGCCAGCAGCCCGAGGACTAGCGGGAGGACAGATACGCAGTATTTT	CASSPRTSGRTDTQYF
many	TRBJ1-2	TRBV10-1	TRBD1	TGCGCCAGCACCAGACAGGGAGACTATGGCTACACCTTC	CASTRQGDYGYTF
NA	TRBJ2-7	TRBV4-3	NA	TGCGCCAGCAGCCAAGACAGGGGGGCGGACGAGCAGTACTTC	CASSQDRGADEQYF
many	TRBJ2-7	TRBV5-1	TRBD2	TGCGCCAGCAGCTTTACGGGACTAGCGGGAGTTGGCGAGCAGTACTTC	CASSFTGLAGVGEQYF
many	TRBJ2-2	TRBV12-3/TRBV12-4	NA	TGTGCCAGCCAGGGGAGGAACACCGGGGAGCTGTTTTTT	CASQGRNTGELFF
many	TRBJ2-1	TRBV12-5	TRBD2	TGTGCTAGTGGTCTCGGACTAGCGCCCCGAAGGTGCGATGAGCAGTTCTTC	CASGLGLAPRRCDEQFF
many	TRBJ2-7	TRBV15	TRBD1	TGTGCCACCAGCAGGAGAGGGACAGCCTACGAGCAGTACTTC	CATSRRGTAYEQYF
many	TRBJ1-1	TRBV2	TRBD1	TGTGCCAGTAACAGGGGTGGGAACACTGAAGCTTTCTTT	CASNRGGNTEAFF
few	TRBJ2-7	TRBV3-1	TRBD2	TGTGCCAGCAGCCAAGGACGGGGGGGACGCTACGCGCAGTACTTC	CASSQGRGGRYAQYF
NA	TRBJ2-1	TRBV10-2	TRBD2	TGCGCCAGCCGCGCTAGCGGGGATTACAATGAGCAGTTCTTC	CASRASGDYNEQFF
NA	TRBJ1-5	TRBV6-2/TRBV6-3	NA	TGTGCCAGCACGGCGAGGGGACGTAGGAATCAGCCCCAGCATTTT	CASTARGRRNQPQHF
NA	TRBJ2-1	TRBV7-9	TRBD1	TGTGCCAGCAGCTCGCTGACAGGGTTGGCCTACAATGAGCAGTTCTTC	CASSSLTGLAYNEQFF
many	TRBJ2-7	TRBV7-2	TRBD2	TGTGCCAGCAGCTTAGTATTGTCCAGCGGGAGGTCCCAAACCAAACTCTACGAGCAGTACTTC	CASSLVLSSGRSQTKLYEQYF
many	TRBJ2-4	TRBV7-8	NA	TGTGCCAGCAGCCCCGGGATCTTTCTAGCCAAAAACATTCAGTACTTC	CASSPGIFLAKNIQYF
many	TRBJ2-7	TRBV18	NA	TGTGCCAGCTCACCACGGGAGAGCTACGAGCAGTACTTC	CASSPRESYEQYF
many	TRBJ2-7	TRBV28	TRBD1	TGTGCCAGCAGTCCGAGACAGGGGCGTCACTACGAGCAGTACTTC	CASSPRQGRHYEQYF
few	TRBJ1-5	TRBV24-1	NA	TGTGCCACCAGCCAACAGGGTGGAAGCAATCAGCCCCAGCATTTT	CATSQQGGSNQPQHF
many	TRBJ2-7	TRBV28	TRBD1	TGTGCCAGCCTTGCCGGGACAGGCGGGCTCCCCTACGAGCAGTACTTC	CASLAGTGGLPYEQYF
few	TRBJ2-2	TRBV7-3	NA	TGTGCCAGCAGCGCCTCGGAGGTAACCGGGGAGCTGTTTTTT	CASSASEVTGELFF
many	TRBJ2-3	TRBV18	NA	TGTGCCAGCTCAGCACCGAGTATAGCTGCAGATACGCAGTATTTT	CASSAPSIAADTQYF
many	TRBJ1-4	TRBV11-2	TRBD1	TGTGCCAGCAGCTCCCTTGGAGGGGGCAATGAAAAACTGTTTTTT	CASSSLGGGNEKLFF
many	TRBJ2-7	TRBV11-1	NA	TGTGCCAGCGGAGGAATTTACGAGCAGTACTTC	CASGGIYEQYF
NA	TRBJ2-1	TRBV28	TRBD2	TGTGCCAGCAGTCCCCTGACTAGCGTAGACTACAATGAGCAGTTCTTC	CASSPLTSVDYNEQFF
many	TRBJ1-1	TRBV2	TRBD1	TGTGCCAGCAGTAGAAGACAGGGGGAGGCTGAAGCTTTCTTT	CASSRRQGEAEAFF
many	TRBJ2-1	TRBV6-2/TRBV6-3	TRBD2	TGTGCCAGCAGTTACTCGACTTCCCCGGGACTAGCGGCCAATGAGCAGTTCTTC	CASSYSTSPGLAANEQFF
few	TRBJ2-7	TRBV20-1	TRBD2	TGCAGTGCTAGGTCGGAGTGGCTTAGCGGGAGGGCCGCGTACGAGCAGTACTTC	CSARSEWLSGRAAYEQYF
NA	TRBJ2-4	TRBV9	NA	TGTGCCAGCAGCGTAGAGGCGAGAGGGATAAACATTCAGTACTTC	CASSVEARGINIQYF
many	TRBJ2-7	TRBV28	NA	TGTGCCAGCAGCCTCTTAGGACGGAGTGGGCGGTACTTC	CASSLLGRSGRYF
NA	TRBJ2-3	TRBV11-2	TRBD2	TGCGCCAGCAGCCAAGATCGCGGGAGGGGCTTGACAGATACGCAGTATTTT	CASSQDRGRGLTDTQYF
many	TRBJ2-7	TRBV7-3	TRBD2	TGTGCCAGCAGCTTAAGGACTAGCGGGAGCGCATCGGGCGAGCAGTACTTC	CASSLRTSGSASGEQYF
NA	TRBJ2-1	TRBV18	TRBD2	TGTGCCAGCTCAAAACTAGCGGGAGGGCCTGGTTATGAGCAGTTCTTC	CASSKLAGGPGYEQFF
few	TRBJ2-1	TRBV4-1	NA	TGCGCCAGCAGCCCATGGGGCGCGGGACCAAACAATGAGCAGTTCTTC	CASSPWGAGPNNEQFF
NA	TRBJ2-4	TRBV6-5	NA	TGTGCCAGCAGTTACTCGTCCAGGGCGGGAGCCAAAAACATTCAGTACTTC	CASSYSSRAGAKNIQYF
few	TRBJ1-1	TRBV19	NA	TGTGCCAGTAGTATCTTCACTGAAGCTTTCTTT	CASSIFTEAFF
many	TRBJ2-3	TRBV7-9	TRBD2	TGTGCCAGCAGCTTAGGCTTTCTAGCGGGAGACGAGGATACGCAGTATTTT	CASSLGFLAGDEDTQYF
many	TRBJ2-7	TRBV12-3/TRBV12-4	TRBD2	TGTGCCAGCAGTTTAAGCGGGAGTGAGTACGAGCAGTACTTC	CASSLSGSEYEQYF